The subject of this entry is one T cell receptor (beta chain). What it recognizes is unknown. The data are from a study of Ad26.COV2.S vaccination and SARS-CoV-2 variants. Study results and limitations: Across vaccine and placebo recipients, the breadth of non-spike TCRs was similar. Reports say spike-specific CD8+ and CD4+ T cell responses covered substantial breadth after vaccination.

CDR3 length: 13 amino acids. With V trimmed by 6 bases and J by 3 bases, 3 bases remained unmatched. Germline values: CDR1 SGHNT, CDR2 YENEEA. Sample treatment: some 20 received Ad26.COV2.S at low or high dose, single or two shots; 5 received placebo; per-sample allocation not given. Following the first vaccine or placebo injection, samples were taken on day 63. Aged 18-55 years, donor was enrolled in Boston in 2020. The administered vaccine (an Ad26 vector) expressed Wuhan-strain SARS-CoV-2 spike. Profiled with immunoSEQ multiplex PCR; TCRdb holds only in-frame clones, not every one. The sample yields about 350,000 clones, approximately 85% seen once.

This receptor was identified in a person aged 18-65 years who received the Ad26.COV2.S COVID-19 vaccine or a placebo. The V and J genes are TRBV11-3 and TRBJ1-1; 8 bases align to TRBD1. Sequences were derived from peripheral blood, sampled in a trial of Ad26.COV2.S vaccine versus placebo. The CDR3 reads CASSTDRDTEAFF. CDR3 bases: TGTGCCAGCAGTACGGACAGGGACACTGAAGCTTTCTTT.